The 17 T cell receptor beta chains listed next were all sequenced from one sample in a study of monozygotic twins with inflammatory bowel disease. Reanalyzing the 5' RACE reads, TCRdb keeps one entry per CDR3 protein, without DNA. The sample table sets out nearly 450,000 distinct CDR3 sequences. The sequenced material came from blood. Source of these receptors: a human donor with ulcerative colitis or Crohn's disease, or a healthy co-twin of an affected twin (not recorded which).

The rearrangement links TRBV29-1 to TRBJ2-1; as DNA is missing, the TRBD1 call by TCRdb cannot be tested. The CDR3 is 13 amino acids. Germline loops: CDR1 SQVTM, CDR2 ANQGSEA. The CDR3 spells CSVRDREENEQFF.

The chain uses TRBV5-1 and TRBJ1-2. From germline, CDR1 is SGHRS and CDR2 YFSETQ. The CDR3 covers 15 residues. This chain's CDR3 is CASSVTGPPNYGYTF.

This chain uses TRBV15 with TRBJ2-2. Germline CDR1 reads LNHNV; CDR2 reads YYDKDF (reference sequence). The CDR3 length is 14 residues. CDR3 residues: CATSRDGVPGELFF.

The chain uses TRBV5-1 and TRBJ2-1; with no DNA, the TCRdb D assignment of TRBD1 cannot be verified. The V gene's germline CDR1 is SGHRS and CDR2 YFSETQ. This CDR3 is built from 12 residues. CDR3 sequence reads: CASSARRNEQFF.

The genes are TRBV6-5 and TRBJ2-1; TCRdb names TRBD2, which stays unverified in the absence of DNA. The CDR3 is 15 amino acids. Germline V gene data show CDR1 as MNHEY and CDR2 as SVGAGI. CDR3 protein: CASSYKREDWGEQFF.

The chain employs TRBV20-1 and TRBJ1-1. The CDR3 spans 13 residues. CDR1 is DFQATT and CDR2 is SNEGSKA in the germline V gene (reference sequence). This CDR3 is CSSRGTENTEAFF.

V is TRBV10-3 and J is TRBJ2-2; TCRdb lists TRBD1, though no DNA is available to test this call. Germline CDR1 is ENHRY and CDR2 is SYGVKD. The CDR3 loop spans 14 amino acids. This chain's CDR3 is CAISGAVNTGELFF.

J is TRBJ1-1 and V is TRBV18; the TCRdb call, TRBD1, lacks DNA for checking. Germline-derived CDR1 and CDR2 are KGHSH and LQKENI. The CDR3 sequence is 14 residues long. The CDR3 sequence is CASSHFRENTEAFF. Full variable domain (rest looked up from reference TRBV18 and TRBJ1-1): NAGVMQNPRHLVRRRGQEARLRCSPMKGHSHVYWYRQLPEEGLKFMVYLQKENIIDESGMPKERFSAEFPKEGPSILRIQQVVRGDSAAYFCASSHFRENTEAFFGQGTRLTVV.

CDR3 sequence reads: CASSFPRAGGVTNEKLFF. The V call is TRBV11-2, the J call TRBJ1-4; checking the TCRdb D call of TRBD1 is not possible without DNA. Germline V gene sequence: CDR1 SGHAT, CDR2 FQNNGV. The CDR3 covers 18 residues.

The CDR3: CASSLVSSVLSGANVLTF. The chain uses TRBV5-4 and TRBJ2-6; TCRdb returns TRBD2, unconfirmable since there is no DNA. CDR3 length equals 18 residues. CDR1 and CDR2 (germline): SGHNT, YYREEE (reference sequence).

V and J are TRBV6-5 and TRBJ2-7; checking the TCRdb D call of TRBD1 is not possible without DNA. CDR1 MNHEY and CDR2 SVGAGI come from the germline V gene. This CDR3 has 17 amino acids. The CDR3 protein is CASSYSIGAGSSYEQYF.

This chain connects TRBV6-1 to TRBJ1-6; absent DNA, TCRdb's TRBD1 call cannot be checked. CDR1 MNHNS and CDR2 SASEGT come from the germline V gene. The CDR3 is made up of 15 amino acids. The CDR3 sequence is CASSDVQGMNSPLHF.

The chain carries TRBV7-9 and TRBJ2-3; TCRdb picks TRBD1, but there is no DNA to check that call. Germline V CDR1 and CDR2: SEHNR, FQNEAQ (reference sequence). CDR3 size: 16 residues. This chain's CDR3 is CASSLAGTDITDTQYF.

V and J are TRBV19 and TRBJ2-4; the D call from TCRdb, TRBD1, cannot be confirmed without DNA. This CDR3 comprises 17 residues. CDR1 and CDR2 (germline): LNHDA, SQIVND (reference sequence). This CDR3 reads CASSTRQGLIAKNIQHF.

V usage is TRBV7-3 and J usage is TRBJ2-1; absent DNA, TCRdb's TRBD1 call cannot be checked. Germline CDR1 SGHTA, CDR2 FQGTGA. There are 15 residues in the CDR3. CDR3 in amino acids: CASSLGLVTPYEQFF.

The CDR3: CATSDSPGQVDSPLHF. The chain has TRBV24-1 and TRBJ1-6; TCRdb selects TRBD1, and the lack of DNA leaves this call unchecked. The length of the CDR3 is 16 residues. Germline V lookup: CDR1 KGHDR, CDR2 SFDVKD.

This chain uses TRBV11-2 with TRBJ1-2; the D call of TRBD1 rests on TCRdb alone, since no DNA is present to check it. Germline CDR1 reads SGHAT; CDR2 reads FQNNGV. The CDR3 spans 15 residues. The CDR3 here is CASSPQPGTGNGYTF.